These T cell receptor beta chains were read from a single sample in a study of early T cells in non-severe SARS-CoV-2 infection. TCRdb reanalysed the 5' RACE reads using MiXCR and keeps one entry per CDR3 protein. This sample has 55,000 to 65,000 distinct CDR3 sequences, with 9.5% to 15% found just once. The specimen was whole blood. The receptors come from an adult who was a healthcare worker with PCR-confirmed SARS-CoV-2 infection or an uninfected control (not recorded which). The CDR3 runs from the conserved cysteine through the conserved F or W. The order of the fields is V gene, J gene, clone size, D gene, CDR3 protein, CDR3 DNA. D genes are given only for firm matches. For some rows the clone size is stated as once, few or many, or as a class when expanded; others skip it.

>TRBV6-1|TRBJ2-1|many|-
CASSDGEANEQFF
TGTGCCAGCAGTGACGGGGAGGCTAATGAGCAGTTCTTC
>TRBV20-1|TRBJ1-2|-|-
CSARNKYGYTF
TGCAGTGCTCGTAACAAATATGGCTACACCTTC
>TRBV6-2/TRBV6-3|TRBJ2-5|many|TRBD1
CAISGTGLRGTQYF
TGTGCCATTTCCGGGACAGGCCTCAGGGGGACCCAGTACTTC
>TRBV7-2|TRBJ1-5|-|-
CASSSYRDQPQHF
TGTGCCAGCAGCTCATACAGGGATCAGCCCCAGCATTTT
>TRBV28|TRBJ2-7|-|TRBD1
CASSQNRGRYEQYF
TGTGCCAGCAGCCAAAACAGGGGACGGTACGAGCAGTACTTC
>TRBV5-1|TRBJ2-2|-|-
CASRATLGTEETGELFF
TGCGCCAGCAGAGCAACCCTCGGGACTGAAGAGACCGGGGAGCTGTTTTTT
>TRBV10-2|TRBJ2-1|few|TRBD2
CASRKTSTNYEQFF
TGCGCCAGCAGGAAGACTAGCACGAACTATGAGCAGTTCTTC
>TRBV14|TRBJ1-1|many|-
CASSQTLNTEAFF
TGTGCCAGCAGCCAAACCCTAAACACTGAAGCTTTCTTT
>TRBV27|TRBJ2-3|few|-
CASSLAGHSTDTQYF
TGTGCCAGCAGTCTCGCCGGTCATAGCACAGATACGCAGTATTTT
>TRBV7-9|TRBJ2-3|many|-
CASSLAPTYTTEMMVGTQYF
TGTGCCAGCAGCTTAGCCCCTACTTATACAACTGAAATGATGGTTGGTACGCAGTATTTT
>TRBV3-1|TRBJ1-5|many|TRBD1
CASSAGTVDNQPQHF
TGTGCCAGCAGCGCAGGGACAGTCGATAATCAGCCCCAGCATTTT
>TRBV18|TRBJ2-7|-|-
CASSPTGIYEQYF
TGTGCCAGCTCACCTACAGGGATCTACGAGCAGTACTTC
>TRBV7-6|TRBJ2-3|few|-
CASGPRSPTDTQYF
TGTGCCAGCGGGCCTAGGAGCCCTACAGATACGCAGTATTTT
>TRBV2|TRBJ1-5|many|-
CASSETNSNQPQHF
TGTGCCAGCAGTGAAACTAATAGCAATCAGCCCCAGCATTTT
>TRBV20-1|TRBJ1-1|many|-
CSAPTAMNTEVFF
TGCAGTGCCCCGACAGCTATGAACACTGAAGTTTTCTTT
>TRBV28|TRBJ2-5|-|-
CASSHERETQYF
TGTGCCAGCAGTCACGAGAGGGAGACCCAGTACTTC
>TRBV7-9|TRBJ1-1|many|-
CASSLRPVDTEAFF
TGTGCCAGCAGCTTGAGACCCGTGGACACTGAAGCTTTCTTT
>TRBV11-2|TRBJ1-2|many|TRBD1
CASSSDRINYGYTF
TGTGCCAGCAGCTCGGACAGGATTAACTATGGCTACACCTTC
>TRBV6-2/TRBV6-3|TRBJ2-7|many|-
CASRNGRGTSYEQYF
TGTGCCAGCAGAAATGGAAGGGGCACCTCCTACGAGCAGTACTTC
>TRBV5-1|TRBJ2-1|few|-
CASSLGREWGYNEQFF
TGCGCCAGCAGCTTGGGACGGGAGTGGGGCTACAATGAGCAGTTCTTC
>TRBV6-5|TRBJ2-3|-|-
CATYDQGTDTQYF
TGTGCCACCTATGATCAGGGAACAGATACGCAGTATTTT
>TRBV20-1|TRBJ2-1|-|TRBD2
CSAFGLAGDSYNEQFF
TGCAGTGCTTTCGGACTAGCGGGGGACTCCTACAATGAGCAGTTCTTC
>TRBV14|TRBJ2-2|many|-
CASSLRMGRSGELFF
TGTGCCAGCAGCCTAAGGATGGGTCGTTCCGGGGAGCTGTTTTTT
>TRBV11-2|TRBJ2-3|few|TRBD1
CASSSDRGQGGTDTQYF
TGTGCCAGCAGCTCCGATCGGGGACAGGGAGGCACAGATACGCAGTATTTT
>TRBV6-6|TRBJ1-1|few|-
CASSSEQGNTEAFF
TGTGCCAGCAGTTCTGAGCAGGGGAACACTGAAGCTTTCTTT
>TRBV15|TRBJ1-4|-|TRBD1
CATSRRQGAEEKLFF
TGTGCCACCAGCAGAAGACAGGGGGCCGAAGAAAAACTGTTTTTT
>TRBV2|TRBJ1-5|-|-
CASRGGSPNQPQHF
TGTGCCAGCAGGGGGGGGTCTCCAAATCAGCCCCAGCATTTT
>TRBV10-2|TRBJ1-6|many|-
CASSAVYSYNSPLHF
TGCGCCAGCAGTGCTGTCTACTCCTATAATTCACCCCTCCACTTT
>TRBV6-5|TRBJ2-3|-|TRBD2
CASSSQHEGLATDTQYF
TGTGCCAGCAGTTCCCAACACGAAGGACTAGCAACAGATACGCAGTATTTT
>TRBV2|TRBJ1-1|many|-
CASTRDLSDTEAFF
TGTGCCAGCACCAGGGACCTCTCCGACACTGAAGCTTTCTTT
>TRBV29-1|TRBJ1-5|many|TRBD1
CSVEQGSNQPQHF
TGCAGCGTCGAACAGGGGTCGAATCAGCCCCAGCATTTT
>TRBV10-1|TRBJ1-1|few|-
CASSESGNTEAFF
TGCGCCAGCAGTGAGTCGGGGAACACTGAAGCTTTCTTT
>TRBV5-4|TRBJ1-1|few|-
CASSFYSRQNTEAFF
TGTGCCAGCAGCTTTTATTCTCGGCAGAACACTGAAGCTTTCTTT
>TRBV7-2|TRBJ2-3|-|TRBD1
CASSLGDSRDTQYF
TGTGCCAGCAGCTTAGGGGACAGCCGAGATACGCAGTATTTT
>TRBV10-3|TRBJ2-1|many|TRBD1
CAISESRGNEQFF
TGTGCCATCAGTGAATCCAGGGGGAATGAGCAGTTCTTC
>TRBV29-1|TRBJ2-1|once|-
CSVEGQGQWFF
TGCAGCGTTGAAGGTCAGGGACAATGGTTCTTC
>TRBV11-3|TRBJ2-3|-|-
CASSLGLSPQNTDTQYF
TGTGCCAGCAGCTTAGGATTATCGCCTCAGAACACAGATACGCAGTATTTT
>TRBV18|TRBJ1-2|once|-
CASSPLDRSGYTF
TGTGCCAGCTCACCACTGGACAGAAGCGGCTACACCTTC
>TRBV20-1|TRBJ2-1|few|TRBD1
CSATPGTGGRNEQFF
TGCAGTGCTACCCCTGGGACAGGGGGCCGCAATGAGCAGTTCTTC
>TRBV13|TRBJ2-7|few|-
CASSNTGLAYEQYF
TGTGCCAGCAGTAATACGGGACTCGCATACGAGCAGTACTTC
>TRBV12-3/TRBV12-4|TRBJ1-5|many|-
CASAGEIYQPQHF
TGTGCCAGCGCCGGGGAAATATATCAGCCCCAGCATTTT
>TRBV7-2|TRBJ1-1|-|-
CASSLRLPTEAFF
TGTGCCAGCAGCTTACGGCTTCCCACTGAAGCTTTCTTT
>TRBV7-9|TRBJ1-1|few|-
CASSRGTMTEAFF
TGTGCCAGCAGCCGCGGGACAATGACTGAAGCTTTCTTT
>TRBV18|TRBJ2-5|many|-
CASSPMRARQETQYF
TGTGCCAGCTCACCAATGAGGGCTCGACAAGAGACCCAGTACTTC
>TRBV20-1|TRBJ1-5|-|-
CSALTVSGSAQQF
TGCAGTGCTCTGACAGTTAGTGGTTCGGCCCAGCAATTT
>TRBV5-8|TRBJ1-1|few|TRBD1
CASKQGALDEAFF
TGTGCCAGCAAGCAGGGGGCTCTGGATGAAGCTTTCTTT